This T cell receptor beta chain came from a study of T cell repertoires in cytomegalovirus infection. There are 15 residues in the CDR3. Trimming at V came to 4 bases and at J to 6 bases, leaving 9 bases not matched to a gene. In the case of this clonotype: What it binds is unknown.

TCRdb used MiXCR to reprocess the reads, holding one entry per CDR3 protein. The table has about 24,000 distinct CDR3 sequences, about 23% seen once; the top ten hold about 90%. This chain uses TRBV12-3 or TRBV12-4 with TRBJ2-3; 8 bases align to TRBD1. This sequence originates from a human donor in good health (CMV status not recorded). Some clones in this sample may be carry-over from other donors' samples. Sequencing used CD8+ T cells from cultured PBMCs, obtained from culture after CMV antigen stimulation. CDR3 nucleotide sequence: TGTGCCAGCAGTTCCAGGGGGCGCGGGGTCGATACGCAGTATTTT. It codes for CASSSRGRGVDTQYF.